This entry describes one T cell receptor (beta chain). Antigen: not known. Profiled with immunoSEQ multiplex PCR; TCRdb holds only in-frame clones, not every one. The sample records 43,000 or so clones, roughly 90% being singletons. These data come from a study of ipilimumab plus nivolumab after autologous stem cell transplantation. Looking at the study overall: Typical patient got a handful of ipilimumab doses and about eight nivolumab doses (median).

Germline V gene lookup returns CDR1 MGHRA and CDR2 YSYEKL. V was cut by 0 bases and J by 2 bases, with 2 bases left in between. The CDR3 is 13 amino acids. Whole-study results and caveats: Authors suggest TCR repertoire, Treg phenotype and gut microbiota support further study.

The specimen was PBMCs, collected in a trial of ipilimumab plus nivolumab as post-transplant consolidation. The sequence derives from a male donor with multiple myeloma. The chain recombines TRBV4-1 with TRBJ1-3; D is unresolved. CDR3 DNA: TGCGCCAGCAGCCAAGACCCTGGAAACACCATATATTTT. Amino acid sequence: CASSQDPGNTIYF.